Below are 25 T cell receptor beta chains sequenced from a single sample in a study of blood T cell repertoires in COVID-19. The assay was immunoSEQ multiplex PCR, and TCRdb's table has in-frame clones only and misses some. The sample lists 50,000 or so clones; 65% to 85% were seen once. The sample consisted of peripheral blood. These TCRs come from a man aged 40-49 years with acute or convalescent COVID-19.

The sample holds a few counts of this clone. This CDR3 is CASSPPSGGKQGNEV. Here the CDR3 DNA reads TGTGCCAGCTCACCACCATCGGGGGGGAAACAGGGTAACGAGGTC. The chain is built from TRBV18 and TRBJ2-7; 8 bases map to TRBD2. Germline V CDR1 and CDR2: KGHSH, LQKENI. The CDR3 has 15 residues.

V gene TRBV18 combines with J gene TRBJ1-2, with D unresolved. From germline, CDR1 is KGHSH and CDR2 LQKENI. CDR3 length equals 17 residues. V was clipped by 3 bases and J by 3 bases, with 20 bases between them. The CDR3 spells CASSPYLRGARDYGYTF. The CDR3 DNA reads as TGTGCCAGCTCACCGTATCTGCGGGGAGCTAGGGACTATGGCTACACCTTC.

The V and J genes are TRBV6-1 and TRBJ1-5; D is uncertain. The V gene's germline CDR1 is MNHNS and CDR2 SASEGT. Deletions cut 2 bases from V and 3 bases from J, with 14 bases between. CDR3 size: 16 residues. The CDR3 region has the DNA TGTGCCAGCAGTGAATATTTAGGAGGGAACAATCAGCCCCAGCATTTT. This translates into CASSEYLGGNNQPQHF.

V and J are TRBV2 and TRBJ2-2; D call uncertain. The germline gives CDR1 SNHLY, CDR2 FYNNEI. The V end lost 4 bases, the J end lost 7 bases, and 7 bases lay between the germline ends. This CDR3 is 12 amino acids long. CDR3 loop: CASSVRYGELFF. DNA of the CDR3: TGTGCCAGCAGTGTGCGTTACGGGGAGCTGTTTTTT.

The chain carries TRBV5-1 and TRBJ2-2; perhaps TRBD1 as D (6 bases). In germline, CDR1 is SGHRS, CDR2 YFSETQ. The CDR3 spans 16 residues. Trimming took off 3 bases at V and 4 bases at J, with 16 bases between the two ends. DNA of the CDR3: TGCGCCAGCAGCTGGGGCCGCGGACAGATCACCGGGGAGCTGTTTTTT. Its translation: CASSWGRGQITGELFF.

This chain links TRBV6-5 with TRBJ2-7; D gene ambiguous. Deletions cut 0 bases from V and 1 base from J, with 10 bases between. This CDR3 spans 15 amino acids. Germline CDR1 is MNHEY and CDR2 is SVGAGI. The CDR3 loop is CASSYSSFLSYEQYF. The CDR3 DNA sequence: TGTGCCAGCAGTTACTCGAGCTTCCTTTCCTACGAGCAGTACTTC.

The rearrangement uses TRBV5-1 and TRBJ2-3; 16 bases match TRBD2. This CDR3 has 17 residues. Germline V lookup: CDR1 SGHRS, CDR2 YFSETQ. With 5 bases clipped from V and 5 bases from J, the junction kept 8 bases outside the gene matches. CDR3 residues: CASRYGTSGRAIDTQYF. Written as DNA, the CDR3 is TGCGCCAGCAGATACGGGACTAGCGGGAGGGCCATAGATACGCAGTATTTT.

This clone has a single count. J is TRBJ1-1 and V is TRBV12-3 or TRBV12-4, with D uncertain. The CDR3 covers 13 residues. V lost 1 base and J lost 6, with 9 bases in between. The CDR3 loop reads CASSLEMVAEAFF. For the CDR3, the DNA is TGTGCCAGCAGTTTAGAGATGGTAGCTGAAGCTTTCTTT.

The V call is TRBV5-1, the J call TRBJ2-1, with D perhaps TRBD2 (6 bases). The V end lost 0 bases, the J end lost 5 bases, and 27 bases lay between the germline ends. Per germline, CDR1 SGHRS and CDR2 YFSETQ. The CDR3 is made up of 20 amino acids. CDR3 DNA sequence: TGCGCCAGCAGCTTGGAGGTTCGAAGGTACGGGAGTTCACTCCACAATGAGCAGTTCTTC. Amino acids: CASSLEVRRYGSSLHNEQFF.

This clone was observed once. The chain has TRBV2 and TRBJ1-1; possible D gene TRBD1, 5 bases. The V end was cut by 8 bases, the J end by 1 base, with 17 bases between. The germline gives CDR1 SNHLY, CDR2 FYNNEI. CDR3 length: 15 amino acids. The CDR3, as DNA: TGTGCCAGCGGTCCCCGGGCAGGGCAGAACACTGAAGCTTTCTTT. This gives the protein CASGPRAGQNTEAFF.

This sequence joins TRBV6-6 and TRBJ2-7, with TRBD1 matching over 10 bases. The CDR3 totals 14 residues. The germline V gene has CDR1 MNHNY and CDR2 SVGAGI (reference sequence). The trim removed 6 bases at V and 4 bases at J, leaving 6 bases unmatched. The CDR3 sequence is CASSLGQGPYEQYV. The CDR3 nucleotides read TGTGCCAGCAGCCTGGGACAGGGGCCGTACGAGCAGTACGTC.

The CDR3 here is CASSEYQTGRQYV. The CDR3 region has the DNA TGTGCCAGCAGTGAATATCAGACAGGCAGGCAGTACGTC. The chain couples TRBV6-1 to TRBJ2-7; tentative D call: TRBD1 (6 bases). The CDR3 has 13 residues. V lost 2 bases and J 9 bases, leaving 14 bases between the germline ends. Germline V gene sequence: CDR1 MNHNS, CDR2 SASEGT.

Many counts were recorded for this clone. The DNA for the CDR3 is TGTGCCAGCAGCGGCGAGAGCGGGCCCGCGAACACCGGGGAGCTGTTTTTT. The encoded protein is CASSGESGPANTGELFF. The chain uses TRBV5-4 and TRBJ2-2; possibly TRBD2 for D (6 bases). CDR1 is SGHNT, CDR2 YYREEE, per germline (reference sequence). V lost 4 bases and J lost 0, with 16 bases in between. The CDR3 is 17 residues long.

This chain links TRBV6-1 with TRBJ1-4; 7 nucleotides align to TRBD1. Germline loops: CDR1 MNHNS, CDR2 SASEGT. Germline trimming cut 3 bases from V and 14 bases from J; bases unmatched to any gene: 6. The CDR3 is 12 amino acids. The CDR3 protein is CASSETRDSLFF. Written as DNA, the CDR3 is TGTGCCAGCAGTGAGACGCGGGACAGTCTGTTTTTT.

The chain uses TRBV18 and TRBJ2-7; 7 nucleotides align to TRBD1. The germline gives CDR1 KGHSH, CDR2 LQKENI. Germline trimming cut 2 bases from V and 6 bases from J; bases unmatched to any gene: 10. The CDR3 runs 15 residues. The CDR3 region has the DNA TGTGCCAGCTCACCATCAAATCCGACAGGGAGCGAGCAGTACGTC. Protein sequence: CASSPSNPTGSEQYV.

This clone has just a few counts. The chain joins TRBV7-9 to TRBJ1-4; 8 bases agree with TRBD1. The CDR3 has 16 amino acids. Per germline, CDR1 SEHNR and CDR2 FQNEAQ (reference sequence). The J segment lost 4 bases and the V segment lost 5 bases, leaving 9 bases of the junction unmatched. The CDR3 nucleotides are TGTGCCAGCAGCACGCAGGGGGCGCGGGGTAATGAAAAACTGTTTTTT. Protein sequence: CASSTQGARGNEKLFF.

This rearrangement joins TRBV5-4 to TRBJ1-1; D is perhaps TRBD1 (6 bases). The CDR3 contains 11 residues. Trimming left V 0 bases short and J 11 bases short, with 8 bases between. Germline V gives CDR1 SGHNT, CDR2 YYREEE (reference sequence). The DNA for the CDR3 is TGTGCCAGCAGCTTGGACAGGGCGGCTTTCTTT. Its translation: CASSLDRAAFF.

This clone was recorded a few times. V usage is TRBV19 and J usage is TRBJ2-7; perhaps TRBD1 as D (6 bases). Germline values: CDR1 LNHDA, CDR2 SQIVND (reference sequence). CDR3 length: 17 amino acids. V lost 4 bases, J lost 4 bases, and 23 bases lay in between. This chain's CDR3 is CASSKGERSDRGYEQYF. Written as DNA, the CDR3 is TGTGCCAGTAGTAAGGGGGAGCGCTCCGATAGGGGTTACGAGCAGTACTTC. Variable domain in full (rest from reference TRBV19 and TRBJ2-7): DGGITQSPKYLFRKEGQNVTLSCEQNLNHDAMYWYRQDPGQGLRLIYYSQIVNDFQKGDIAEGYSVSREKKESFPLTVTSAQKNPTAFYLCASSKGERSDRGYEQYFGPGTRLTVT.

CDR3 loop: CASSPRTGNEQYF. The CDR3 bases are TGTGCCAGCAGCCCCCGGACAGGGAACGAGCAGTACTTC. This chain connects TRBV12-3 or TRBV12-4 to TRBJ2-7, with 8 bases identical to TRBD1. After removal of 6 bases from V and 5 bases from J, the junction contained 6 bases not matched to a gene. This CDR3 is built from 13 residues.

This chain uses TRBV28 with TRBJ1-1, with D tentatively TRBD1 (6 bases). Germline lookup yields CDR1 MDHEN and CDR2 SYDVKM. CDR3 length: 14 residues. Between the trimmed V and J ends, which lost 6 bases and 4 bases, there was a span of 15 bases. This chain's CDR3 is CASSSDSPGTEAFF. Written as DNA, the CDR3 is TGTGCCAGCAGCTCGGACAGCCCGGGCACTGAAGCTTTCTTT. Looking up the rest from reference TRBV28 and TRBJ1-1 gives the full variable domain: DVKVTQSSRYLVKRTGEKVFLECVQDMDHENMFWYRQDPGLGLRLIYFSYDVKMKEKGDIPEGYSVSREKKERFSLILESASTNQTSMYLCASSSDSPGTEAFFGQGTRLTVV.

CDR3 amino acids: CASRGLAGEQFF. For the CDR3, the DNA is TGTGCCAGCAGAGGACTAGCGGGCGAGCAGTTCTTC. This sequence joins TRBV6-5 and TRBJ2-1; 11 positions agree with TRBD2. Germline CDR1 is MNHEY and CDR2 is SVGAGI. CDR3 length: 12 amino acids. The V and J ends lost 6 bases and 10 bases, in that order; junction bases with no gene match: 2.

The chain recombines TRBV24-1 with TRBJ2-5; the match to TRBD1 covers 7 bases. The CDR3 is made up of 15 amino acids. V lost 4 bases to trimming and J lost 4 bases; unmatched junction nucleotides: 8. Germline CDR1 and CDR2: KGHDR and SFDVKD. CDR3 sequence reads: CATSEPGKGAETQYF. Here the CDR3 DNA reads TGTGCCACCAGTGAACCCGGGAAGGGGGCAGAGACCCAGTACTTC.

This clone was seen once. V usage is TRBV19 and J usage is TRBJ1-6, with unresolved D. CDR1 is LNHDA, CDR2 SQIVND, per germline (reference sequence). The CDR3 extends over 16 amino acids. V was pared by 4 bases and J by 9 bases, with 19 bases between. Here the CDR3 reads CASSTSSRLLGSPLHF. The DNA of the CDR3 is TGTGCCAGTAGTACCAGCTCCAGGCTGCTGGGTTCACCCCTCCACTTT.

The chain combines TRBV7-2 with TRBJ1-2; the D is unclear. V dropped 5 bases and J dropped 8 bases, with 12 bases sitting between them. The V gene's germline CDR1 is SGHTA and CDR2 FQGNSA. The CDR3 has 12 residues. The CDR3 coding sequence is TGTGCCAGCAGCACCTGGAGCGACGGCTACACCTTC. Translating it yields CASSTWSDGYTF.

V is TRBV30 and J is TRBJ2-1, with unresolved D. The CDR3 spans 13 residues. V was cut by 1 base and J by 6 bases, with 10 bases left in between. Germline CDR1 is GTSNPN and CDR2 is SVGIG (reference sequence). CDR3 in DNA: TGTGCCTGGAGTGCTCCTCGAGCCAATGAGCAGTTCTTC. Translated: CAWSAPRANEQFF.